This T cell receptor (beta chain) was obtained from a study of beta chain features in type 1 diabetes (dated by TCRdb to the late 2010s). Some background on the complete study: No differences in mean age, gender distribution, total cell number or subset yield were found between patients and healthy donors. Across all samples, fewer than 130 million sorted cells were examined, and cell number per subset correlated strongly with RNA yield. In the study, TCRB repertoires of sorted circulating CD4+ T cell subsets from recently diagnosed type 1 diabetes patients were compared with those of matched healthy donors. Whereas all 30 or so donors provided naive and central memory subsets, regulatory and stem cell-like memory subsets were isolated from just 8 patients and roughly eight healthy donors. What the research found in general, with its limitations: Type 1 diabetes patients showed a moderate but significant shortening of TCRB CDR3 length in all four CD4+ subsets. Because the HLA sub-analyses included only small numbers of individuals, any influence of HLA type on TCRB rearrangement was left unresolved. PCR may preferentially amplify shorter templates, but because patient and control samples were amplified and corrected together, any resulting skew would affect both groups equally. At VDJ recombination sites, type 1 diabetes patients had fewer insertions and more deleted nucleotides, which implies abnormalities in thymic rearrangement. Naive, central memory and regulatory TCRB repertoires appeared more similar among patients than among healthy donors. Because cDNA was sequenced instead of genomic DNA, activated cells with high expression could be over-represented, although the groups did not differ in activation or CD3 levels.

This clone occurred a few times. The antigen it binds to is not known. No much larger clone is present one base from it, and per-base qualities are unavailable. V loses 5 bases of germline sequence and J loses 13 bases, and the interval between the two ends is 18 bases. The CDR3 spans 14 residues, from the cysteine through the phenylalanine. Of the read, only the CDR3 DNA is kept; its 42 bases are in frame from base 1. As encoded in the germline V gene (reference sequence), CDR1 is MNHEY while CDR2 is SMNVEV. All of the isolated RNA was reverse transcribed with the High Capacity cDNA Reverse Transcription Kit, so expressed TCRB transcripts were sequenced. Deep immunoSEQ sequencing was performed on naive, central memory and regulatory T cell samples, with an average of approximately 3.9 million total reads per sample. Sorted cells were lysed in RLT buffer, and RNA was extracted using DNase-treated RNeasy Micro or Mini kits according to cell number. Each cell subset was processed separately to prevent cross-contamination, with patient and healthy donor samples processed together. The immunoSEQ multiplex PCR was used to amplify TCRB sequences from cDNA, yielding 87-bp fragments that span the CDR3 region. Amplicons were sequenced on the Illumina HiSeq platform. As for the original processing: PCR bias was corrected computationally using synthetic template baselines, and reads within Hamming distance 2 were collapsed, with unmergeable singletons discarded. Reads were aligned to IMGT to assign V, D and J genes, CDR3 length, and insertions or deletions at six rearrangement sites. Clonotype counts were normalized to sorted cell number within each subset before computing true diversity and Gini coefficients with the tcR R package. The overlap coefficient, calculated on TCRB nucleotide sequences, was used to measure repertoire sharing. As stored in TCRdb, this immuneACCESS dataset retains in-frame rearrangements with V and J assigned. A fraction of the clones does not appear; measured against another copy, unresolved V genes explain less than half of the discrepancy, and the remainder lacks a known reason. V and J calls and clone size come straight from that table; D and trimming were deduced from the DNA. In all, the sample holds tens of thousands of clones, and about 68% of those were seen once. Around 1.7% of the sample is in the top ten clones.

Each donor gave one peripheral blood draw, averaging approximately 0.12 L, which was collected into heparinised tubes. A BD FACSAria II was used to sort naive, central memory, regulatory and stem cell-like memory CD4+ T cells with a panel that included CD45RO, CCR7, CD25, CD127, CD95 and CD27. A purity above 95% was achieved for all sorted populations. PBMCs were isolated immediately by Lymphoprep density gradient centrifugation and stained directly without culture. Samples were stained and sorted in pairs, with one healthy donor and one patient per experiment, so that batch effects were minimized.

The TCR comes from a man aged 25 to 40 with type 1 diabetes. Some clones in this sample may be carry-over from other donors' samples. The sequence joins TRBV27 to TRBJ1-6; the D segment could be TRBD1, given 6 matching bases. The sample was Tregs from blood. This sample's cell subset or site label indicates: regulatory CD4+ T cells. The CDR3 protein is CASSPLGAISPLHF. The nucleotides read TGTGCCAGCAGTCCCTTGGGGGCTATTTCTCCCCTCCACTTT.